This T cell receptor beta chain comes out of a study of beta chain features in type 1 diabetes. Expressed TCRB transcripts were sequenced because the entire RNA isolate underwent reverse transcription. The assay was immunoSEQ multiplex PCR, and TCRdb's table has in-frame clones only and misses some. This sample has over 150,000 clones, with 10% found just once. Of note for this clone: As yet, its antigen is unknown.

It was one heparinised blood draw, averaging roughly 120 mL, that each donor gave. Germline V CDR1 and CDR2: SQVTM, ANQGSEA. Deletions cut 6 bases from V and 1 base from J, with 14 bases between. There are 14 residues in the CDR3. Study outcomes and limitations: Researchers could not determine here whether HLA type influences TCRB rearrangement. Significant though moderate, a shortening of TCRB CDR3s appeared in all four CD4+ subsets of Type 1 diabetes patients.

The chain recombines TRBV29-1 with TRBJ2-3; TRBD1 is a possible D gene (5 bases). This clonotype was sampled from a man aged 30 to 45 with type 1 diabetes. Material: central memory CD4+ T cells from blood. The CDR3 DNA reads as TGCAGCGTGATAGACAGCGCCCGCACAGATACGCAGTATTTT. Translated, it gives CSVIDSARTDTQYF.